The entry below describes one T cell receptor (beta chain). Other DNA variants within this sample encode the same CDR3. This sample stems from a study of blood T cell repertoires in COVID-19. Here immunoSEQ multiplex PCR was the method, and the copy in TCRdb shows in-frame clones only, minus some. The table shows 150,000 to 180,000 clones, with about nine tenths occurring only once. The sample comprised peripheral blood. The source of this sequence is a woman in her 70s with acute or convalescent COVID-19.

The CDR3 DNA is TGTGCCAGTAGGTCATTTGACACCGGGGAGCTGTTTTTT. This sequence encodes CASRSFDTGELFF. The chain recombines TRBV19 with TRBJ2-2, with D unresolved. This CDR3 contains 13 residues. From germline, CDR1 is LNHDA and CDR2 SQIVND (reference sequence). V gave up 6 bases and J gave up 3 bases, with 8 bases separating them.